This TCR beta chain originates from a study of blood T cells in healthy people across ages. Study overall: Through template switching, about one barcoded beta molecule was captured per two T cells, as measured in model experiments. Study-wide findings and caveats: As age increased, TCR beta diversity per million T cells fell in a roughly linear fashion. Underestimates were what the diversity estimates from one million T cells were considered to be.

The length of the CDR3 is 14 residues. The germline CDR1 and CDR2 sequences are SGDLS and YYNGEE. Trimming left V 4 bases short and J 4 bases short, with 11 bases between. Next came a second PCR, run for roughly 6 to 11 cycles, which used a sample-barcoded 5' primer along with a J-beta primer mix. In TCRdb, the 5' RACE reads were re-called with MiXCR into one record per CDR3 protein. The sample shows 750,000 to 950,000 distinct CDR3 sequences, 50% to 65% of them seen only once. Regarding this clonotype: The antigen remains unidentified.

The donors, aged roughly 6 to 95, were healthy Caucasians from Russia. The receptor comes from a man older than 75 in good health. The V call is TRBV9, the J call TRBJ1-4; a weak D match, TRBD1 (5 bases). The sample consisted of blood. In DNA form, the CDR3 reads TGTGCCAGCAGCTCGGTGGGGGATAATGAAAAACTGTTTTTT. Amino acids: CASSSVGDNEKLFF.